The 25 T cell receptor beta chains reported below all come from one sample, sequenced in a study of tumor and adjacent non-tumor tissue in lung cancer (dated by TCRdb to about 2018). Libraries were made using multiplex PCR. TCRdb shows the sequencer as Illumina HiSeq 2500. TCRbeta libraries were constructed through three rounds of nested PCR with primers (Table S4) according to protocols modified from ARM-PCR. Using fastp at Q25 and MiXCR, TCRdb reprocessed the public reads and kept productive beta chains. When rows share a CDR3 protein, they turn into one entry using the most common DNA and genes. Here the sample has around 100,000 distinct CDR3 sequences; approximately 60% occur a single time. The ten largest clones take up approximately 18% of the sample. RNA was isolated from bulk unsorted tissue, and RNA quality was assessed with a NanoDrop ND-1000 and an Agilent 2100. For the normal lung samples, distant non-tumor tissue was collected more than 3 cm away from the tumor edge.

The sample was distant non-tumor lung tissue. The receptors were sampled from a young man with non-small cell lung cancer.

Note on this clonotype: A clone one base away is much larger, so this may be a read error. This chain joins TRBV12-3 or TRBV12-4 and TRBJ2-1, with 12 nucleotides matching TRBD2. V trimming: 4 bases; J trimming: 7 bases; junction bases outside the gene matches: 5. CDR3 size: 15 residues. The CDR3 is CASSYWTSGANEQFF. DNA for the CDR3: TGTGCCAGCAGTTACTGGACTAGCGGGGCTAATGAGCAGTTCTTC.

To note about this clonotype: At one end the junction does not follow the germline gene, possibly because of a read error. The J gene is TRBJ2-2, the V gene TRBV12-3 or TRBV12-4; a weak D match, TRBD1 (6 bases). The CDR3 has 14 residues. CDR3 coding DNA: TGTGTCAGCAGTGACAGGACCGGCACCGGGGAGCTGTTTTTT. This sequence encodes CVSSDRTGTGELFF.

This chain uses TRBV11-1 with TRBJ2-7; either TRBD1 or TRBD2 may fit D (6 bases each). CDR3 length equals 15 residues. CDR1 and CDR2 from the germline V gene are SGHAT and FQDESV (reference sequence). The CDR3 here is CASSLDSTGTREQYV. For the CDR3, the DNA is TGTGCCAGTAGCTTAGATTCCACAGGGACTCGGGAGCAGTACGTC.

Turning to this clonotype: Germline is not matched at one junction end, which may reflect a read error. The CDR3 DNA reads TGCACCAGCAGCTTGGACCCAGGGGGCGTCGGCACTAATGAAAAACTGTTTTTT. It yields the protein CTSSLDPGGVGTNEKLFF. The rearrangement joins TRBV5-1 to TRBJ1-4, with 8 positions matching TRBD1. Germline loops: CDR1 SGHRS, CDR2 YFSETQ. The CDR3 sequence is 18 residues long.

About this clonotype itself: This may stem from a read error, because a much larger clone lies one nucleotide away. The chain recombines TRBV6-5 with TRBJ1-2; D gene unclear. CDR1 is MNHEY, CDR2 SVGAGI, per germline. V shed 6 bases and J shed 4 bases, with 12 bases lying between them. This CDR3 is 13 amino acids long. CDR3 coding DNA: TGTGCCAGCAGCTTATCATCGGGCTATGGCTACACCTTC. It encodes CASSLSSGYGYTF.

This clonotype was detected once. Because the CDR3 is missing its conserved closing phenylalanine or tryptophan, this is likely a read error. The chain is built from TRBV11-3 and TRBJ2-7; D gene ambiguous. V was pared by 0 bases and J by 5 bases, with 8 bases between. Per the germline V gene, CDR1 is SGHNT and CDR2 is YENEEA. This CDR3 spans 13 amino acids. This CDR3 reads CASSLEVLDEQYS. The CDR3 DNA follows: TGTGCCAGCAGCTTAGAGGTACTGGACGAGCAGTACTCC.

Comment on this clonotype: A much larger clone differs by one base, so this may be a read error. CDR3 sequence reads: CACSQREGPRYEQYF. DNA of the CDR3: TGTGCCTGCAGCCAGCGGGAGGGCCCTCGGTACGAGCAGTACTTC. The chain combines TRBV6-5 with TRBJ2-7; TRBD2 matches 10 bases. The CDR3 is made up of 15 amino acids. Germline CDR1 and CDR2: MNHEY and SVGAGI.

This chain uses TRBV12-3 or TRBV12-4 with TRBJ2-3; D is uncertain. Deletions cut 11 bases from V and 5 bases from J, with 17 bases between. This CDR3 region has 13 residues. The CDR3 protein is CAGSRSVGDTQYF. Here the CDR3 DNA reads TGTGCCGGTAGCCGGAGTGTGGGAGATACGCAGTATTTT.

CDR3 in DNA: TGTGCCAGCAGTTACGACAGCAGCTCTGGGGCCAACATCTTGACTTTC. This sequence encodes CASSYDSSSGANILTF. The genes are TRBV6-5 and TRBJ2-6, with a tentative D call TRBD1 (5 bases). Trimming took off 2 bases at V and 17 bases at J, with 25 bases between the two ends. CDR1 is MNHEY, CDR2 SVGAGI, per germline. This CDR3 has 16 residues.

The J gene is TRBJ1-6, the V gene TRBV14; D remains ambiguous. Germline V lookup: CDR1 SGHDN, CDR2 FVKESK. This CDR3 is built from 20 residues. Between the trimmed V and J ends, which lost 0 bases and 2 bases, there was a span of 20 bases. CDR3 protein: CASSQDRPPVQSAYNSPLHF. CDR3 coding DNA: TGTGCCAGCAGCCAAGACCGGCCCCCGGTACAGAGTGCCTATAATTCACCCCTCCACTTT.

This chain links TRBV20-1 with TRBJ2-7, with TRBD2 as a possible D gene (6 bases). Trimming pared 6 bases from V and 4 bases from J, leaving 19 bases between. Germline V CDR1 and CDR2: DFQATT, SNEGSKA (reference sequence). This CDR3 spans 14 amino acids. The CDR3 loop reads CSATEGSGGYEQYF. In nucleotides, the CDR3 is TGCAGTGCCACCGAGGGTAGTGGGGGGTACGAGCAGTACTTC.

Of note for this clonotype: This may be a read error, as it is one base from a much larger clone. J is TRBJ2-3 and V is TRBV5-5; 9 bases line up with TRBD2. The CDR3 is 19 residues long. Germline-derived CDR1 and CDR2 are SGHKS and YYEKEE (reference sequence). The DNA of the CDR3 is TGTGCCAGCAGCCATCCGGGCGCGCGGGGGGGGCTAAGCACAGATATGCAGTATTTT. Translation gives CASSHPGARGGLSTDMQYF.

On this clonotype: A single base separates this from a much larger clone, so it may be a read error. The J gene is TRBJ2-1, the V gene TRBV11-3; 9 positions agree with TRBD1. CDR1 and CDR2 from the germline V gene are SGHNT and YENEEA. Germline trimming cut 5 bases from V and 10 bases from J; bases unmatched to any gene: 6. The CDR3 totals 13 residues. The CDR3 loop is CASSQDRGWEQFF. CDR3 in DNA: TGTGCCAGCAGCCAGGACAGGGGATGGGAGCAGTTCTTC.

This rearrangement joins TRBV29-1 to TRBJ1-1; D is uncertain. The CDR3 is 14 amino acids. Trimming pared 4 bases from V and 11 bases from J, leaving 23 bases between. CDR1 SQVTM and CDR2 ANQGSEA come from the germline V gene. The CDR3 nucleotides read TGCAGCGTTGTGGATTTGAATAGGGATAGATCGGCTTTCTTT. Protein sequence: CSVVDLNRDRSAFF. The full variable domain, its missing parts supplied by reference TRBV29-1 and TRBJ1-1, is SAVISQKPSRDICQRGTSLTIQCQVDSQVTMMFWYRQQPGQSLTLIATANQGSEATYESGFVIDKFPISRPNLTFSTLTVSNMSPEDSSIYLCSVVDLNRDRSAFFGQGTRLTVV.

A word on this clonotype: A much larger clone lies a single base off, so this may be a read error. The chain employs TRBV11-2 and TRBJ2-1, with 7 nucleotides matching TRBD2. Germline V gene sequence: CDR1 SGHAT, CDR2 FQNNGV. V lost 9 bases and J lost 11; bases outside the gene matches: 19. The CDR3 covers 15 residues. CDR3: CASSRVTSTGDKQFF. In DNA form, the CDR3 reads TGTGCCAGTAGCCGGGTGACTAGCACTGGGGATAAGCAGTTCTTC.

This clonotype came up a few times. Just one base apart from a much larger clone, this may be a read error. The rearrangement uses TRBV20-1 and TRBJ2-7, with 9 bases identical to TRBD1. J gave up 1 base and V 0 bases, and 4 bases lay outside the gene matches. This CDR3 has 15 amino acids. Germline V lookup: CDR1 DFQATT, CDR2 SNEGSKA (reference sequence). The CDR3 sequence is CSARDLGQGSYEQYF. CDR3 in DNA: TGCAGTGCTAGAGATCTCGGACAGGGGTCCTACGAGCAGTACTTC.

A note on this clonotype: This may arise from a read error, as a much more abundant clone is one base away. The chain joins TRBV4-2 to TRBJ2-2, with D possibly being TRBD1 (6 bases). From germline, CDR1 is LGHNA and CDR2 YNFKEQ. The CDR3 has 18 residues. V was trimmed by 3 bases and J by 6 bases, leaving 23 bases between them. CDR3 amino acids: CASSHPKVGHGGPGELFF. CDR3 DNA: TGTGCCAGCAGCCATCCTAAAGTGGGACATGGTGGGCCCGGGGAGCTGTTTTTT.

This clonotype showed up just a few times. Possible read error: a much larger clone is one base away. The chain combines TRBV4-1 with TRBJ2-5; tentatively, D is TRBD1 (5 bases). The V gene's germline CDR1 is MGHRA and CDR2 YSYEKL. Trimming removed 1 base at V and 7 bases at J, with 13 bases between. This CDR3 is built from 14 residues. CDR3 bases: TGCGCCAGCAGCCAAGGTGAAGGGGTAGGGACCCAGTACTTC. The encoded protein is CASSQGEGVGTQYF.

This clonotype was seen more than once but under ten times. The chain uses TRBV20-1 and TRBJ2-3, with 8 bases aligning to TRBD1. The CDR3 contains 15 residues. J lost 3 bases, V lost 6 bases, and 11 bases had no gene match. Looked up from germline, CDR1 is DFQATT and CDR2 is SNEGSKA (reference sequence). This chain's CDR3 is CSAGQVREYTDTQYF. The CDR3 DNA reads as TGCAGTGCGGGACAGGTTCGGGAGTATACAGATACGCAGTATTTT.

About this clonotype itself: Possible read error: a much larger clone is one base away. The V call is TRBV6-1, the J call TRBJ2-1; TRBD1 agrees at 9 bases. This CDR3 contains 16 residues. Germline V CDR1 and CDR2: MNHNS, SASEGT. This chain's CDR3 is CAGSFETGGSYNEQFF. The CDR3 bases are TGTGCCGGCAGTTTCGAGACAGGGGGCTCCTACAATGAGCAGTTCTTC.

The sample holds a few counts of this clonotype. This may stem from a read error, because a much larger clone lies one nucleotide away. The chain employs TRBV20-1 and TRBJ1-2; weak D call: TRBD1 (5 bases). Germline V gives CDR1 DFQATT, CDR2 SNEGSKA (reference sequence). CDR3 size: 13 residues. V shed 0 bases and J shed 7 bases, with 12 bases lying between them. The CDR3 coding sequence is TGCAGTGCTAGAGAGGGGGGACCTAGTGGCTACACCTTC. This codes for CSAREGGPSGYTF.

Points on this clonotype: It is likely a read error, because the conserved phenylalanine at the end of the CDR3 is missing. The chain uses TRBV6-1 and TRBJ2-1; 11 nucleotides match TRBD2. Germline trimming cut 5 bases from V and 4 bases from J; bases unmatched to any gene: 4. Germline CDR1 MNHNS, CDR2 SASEGT. This CDR3 contains 15 residues. CDR3 sequence reads: CASSSSGGWYNEQFL. For the CDR3, the DNA is TGTGCCAGCAGTTCTAGCGGGGGGTGGTACAATGAGCAGTTCCTT.

Concerning this clonotype itself: A junction end diverges from the germline sequence, so it may reflect a read error. The chain employs TRBV29-1 and TRBJ2-7; D is uncertain. The length of the CDR3 is 12 residues. Germline assignment: CDR1 SQVTM and CDR2 ANQGSEA. CDR3 in DNA: TGCAGCGTTGACTGGAACAACTGCGAGCAGTATTTC. Translation gives CSVDWNNCEQYF.

A note on this clonotype: A read error may account for a junction end that differs from germline. The chain is built from TRBV6-1 and TRBJ2-5; D gene uncertain. The CDR3 consists of 14 residues. Germline CDR1 is MNHNS and CDR2 is SASEGT. CDR3 residues: CASSATFMKETQYF. CDR3 DNA sequence: TGTGCCAGCAGTGCGACATTTATGAAAGAGACCCAGTACTTT.

Comment on this clonotype: A single base separates this from a much larger clone, so it may be a read error. The rearrangement uses TRBV12-3 or TRBV12-4 and TRBJ2-1, with 9 bases lining up with TRBD2. The CDR3 runs 15 residues. Trimming took 5 bases from V and 6 from J; bases not matched to a gene: 8. The CDR3 reads CASSIGAGGTNEQFF. The CDR3 DNA reads as TGTGCCAGCAGTATTGGAGCGGGAGGTACCAATGAGCAGTTCTTC.